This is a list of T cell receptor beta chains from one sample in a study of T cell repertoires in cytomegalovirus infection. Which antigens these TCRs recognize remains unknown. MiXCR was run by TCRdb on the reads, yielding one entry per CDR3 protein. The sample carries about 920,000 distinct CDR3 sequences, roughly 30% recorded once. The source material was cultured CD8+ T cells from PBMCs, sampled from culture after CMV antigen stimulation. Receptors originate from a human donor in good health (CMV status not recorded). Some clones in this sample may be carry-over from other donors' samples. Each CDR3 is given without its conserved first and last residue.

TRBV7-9 ASSSLRGPVQY
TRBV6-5 ASSYGGGPPQETQY
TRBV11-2 ASSLEQGQFTEAF
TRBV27 ASSRTAPKSQETQY
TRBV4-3 ASSQDRRGGDRYGYT
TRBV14 ASSQESEAKNIQY
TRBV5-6 ASSGSGTRIIVDRTDTQY
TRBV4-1 ASGSQSEQF
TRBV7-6 ASSLGAVHGYT
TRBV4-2 ASSQDGGGGANTEAF
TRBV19 ASSIEAAAVDTQY
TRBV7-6 ASSLARDNPSNTEAF
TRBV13 ASSLVPGGDGNTIY
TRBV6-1 ASSGGYYGYT
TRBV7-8 ASSLDSSMNTEAF
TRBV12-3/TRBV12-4 ASTFRDRTYEQY
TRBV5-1 ASSYLKDRLVGKNIQY
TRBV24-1 AISGGGSYT
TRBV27 ASSSRVAKNIQY
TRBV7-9 ASSLSGGSVDTQY
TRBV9 TSSVGGLNEQF
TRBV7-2 ASSFSTSGVHNEQF
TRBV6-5 ASRPGTGASWPGNTIY
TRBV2 ASAHDPRVGAWTEAF
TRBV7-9 ASSSDSGGNEQF
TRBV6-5 ASMVGANYGYT
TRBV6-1 ASSDGPYEQY
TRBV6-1 ASSNLGPASSYNEQF
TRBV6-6 ASSYPPPYEQY
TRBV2 ASSEALASTEAF
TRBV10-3 AISLDGEVSGANVLT
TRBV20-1 SASTGGGDNEQF
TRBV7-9 ASSRLARGNEKLF
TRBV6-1 ASSPGLEFGEQF
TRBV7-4 ANSSLLTGPTETQY
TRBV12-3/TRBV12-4 VSSFLVRGAVGELF
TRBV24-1 ATSDPAGVPGELF
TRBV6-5 ATSPESSDQPQH
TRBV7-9 ASSDRDSSYNEQF
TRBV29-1 SVPSPDSQHYGYT
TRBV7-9 ASSFARDTGELF
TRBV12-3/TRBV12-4 ASSHSSLPRAREKLF
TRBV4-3 ASSQDFAGSGYT
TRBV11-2 ASSYIPGGPQETQY
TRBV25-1 ASSEWAGGPEAF
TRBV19 ASSMVGASYEQY
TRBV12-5 ASGFNSRDNQNQPQH
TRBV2 ASMKQGAGEDIQY
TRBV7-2 ASSSRDKPYGYT